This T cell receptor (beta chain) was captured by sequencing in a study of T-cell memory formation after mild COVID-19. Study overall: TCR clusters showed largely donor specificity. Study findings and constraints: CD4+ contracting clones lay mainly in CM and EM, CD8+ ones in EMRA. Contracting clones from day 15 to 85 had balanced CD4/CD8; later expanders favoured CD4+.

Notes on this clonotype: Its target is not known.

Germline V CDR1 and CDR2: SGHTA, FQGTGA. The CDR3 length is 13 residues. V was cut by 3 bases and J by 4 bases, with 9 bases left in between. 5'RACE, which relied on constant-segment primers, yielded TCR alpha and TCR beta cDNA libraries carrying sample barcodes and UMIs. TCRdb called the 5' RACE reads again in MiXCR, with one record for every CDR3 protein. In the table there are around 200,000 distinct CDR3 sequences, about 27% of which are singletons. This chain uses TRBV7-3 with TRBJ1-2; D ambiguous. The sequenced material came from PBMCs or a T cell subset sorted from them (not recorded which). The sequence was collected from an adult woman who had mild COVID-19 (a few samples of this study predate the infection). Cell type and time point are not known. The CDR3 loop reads CASSLDGIYGYTF. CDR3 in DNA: TGTGCCAGCAGCTTGGACGGCATCTATGGCTACACCTTC. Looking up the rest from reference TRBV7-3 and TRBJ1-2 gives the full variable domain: GAGVSQTPSNKVTEKGKYVELRCDPISGHTALYWYRQSLGQGPEFLIYFQGTGAADDSGLPNDRFFAVRPEGSVSTLKIQRTERGDSAVYLCASSLDGIYGYTFGSGTRLTVV.